This is a list of T cell receptor beta chains from one sample in a study of T-cell reconstitution after alpha-beta-depleted transplantation in children. TCRdb processed the PCR reads anew with MiXCR; each CDR3 protein has one entry. Among about 600,000 distinct CDR3 sequences, 8% to 11% were seen once, and the ten largest hold less than 4.5%. The sample consisted of PBMCs from the stem cell graft donor, taken from the stem cell graft. The source is a human donor who donated a stem cell graft to a child with acute myeloid leukemia. CDR3s include the opening cysteine and the closing phenylalanine or tryptophan. Fields, in order: J gene, clone size, V gene, D gene, CDR3 DNA, CDR3 protein. D genes are given only for firm matches. Size values are once, few and many counts, or a class for expanded clones, and some rows have none.

>TRBJ2-7|once|TRBV29-1|TRBD2
TGCAGTGGGACTAGCGGGAGAAGCGTTCCCTACGAGCAGTACTTC
CSGTSGRSVPYEQYF
>TRBJ1-2|many|TRBV28|TRBD1
TGTGCCAGCAGTGAGACAGGGAATGGCTACACCTTC
CASSETGNGYTF
>TRBJ1-3|many|TRBV12-3/TRBV12-4|.
TGTGCCAGTAGACCCTCGGGGGCCGGCTCTGGAAACACCATATATTTT
CASRPSGAGSGNTIYF
>TRBJ2-1|many|TRBV29-1|TRBD1
TGCAGCGTTGGGGGCCTGACAGGGGACAATGAGCAGTTCTTC
CSVGGLTGDNEQFF
>TRBJ2-5|few|TRBV7-9|TRBD2
TGTGCCAGCAGCTTAGCGGGACTAGCGGGAGGAGAGACCCAGTACTTC
CASSLAGLAGGETQYF
>TRBJ2-1|few|TRBV7-9|TRBD2
TGTGCCAGCAACCTAGCGGGAGACAACAATGAGCAGTTCTTC
CASNLAGDNNEQFF
>TRBJ2-7|.|TRBV7-2|.
TGTGCCAGCAGCGCCACTAGGAGCGAGCAGTACTTC
CASSATRSEQYF
>TRBJ2-1|many|TRBV7-9|.
TGTGCCAGCAGCCAAGAGACCCACTACAATGAGCAGTTCTTC
CASSQETHYNEQFF
>TRBJ2-7|few|TRBV5-1|.
TGCGCCAGCAGTTGGGAGGCAGTTAGCTCCTACGAGCAGTACTTC
CASSWEAVSSYEQYF
>TRBJ2-2|many|TRBV7-2|.
TGTGCCAGCAGCCAAATGGGGACCCCATACACCGGGGAGCTGTTTTTT
CASSQMGTPYTGELFF